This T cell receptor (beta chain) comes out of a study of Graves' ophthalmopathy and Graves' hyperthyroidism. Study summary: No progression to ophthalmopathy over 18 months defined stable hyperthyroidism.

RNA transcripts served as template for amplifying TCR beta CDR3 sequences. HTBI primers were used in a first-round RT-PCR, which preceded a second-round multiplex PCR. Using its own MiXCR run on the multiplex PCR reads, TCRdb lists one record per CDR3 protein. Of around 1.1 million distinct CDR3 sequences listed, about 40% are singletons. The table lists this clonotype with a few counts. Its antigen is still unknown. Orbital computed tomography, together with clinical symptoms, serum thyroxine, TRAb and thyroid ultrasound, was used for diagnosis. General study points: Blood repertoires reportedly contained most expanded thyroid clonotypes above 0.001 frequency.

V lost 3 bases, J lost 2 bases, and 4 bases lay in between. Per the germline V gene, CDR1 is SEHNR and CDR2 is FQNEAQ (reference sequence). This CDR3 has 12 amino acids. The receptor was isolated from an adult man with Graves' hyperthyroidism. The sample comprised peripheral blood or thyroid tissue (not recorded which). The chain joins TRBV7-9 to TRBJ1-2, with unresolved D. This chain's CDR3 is CASSLHNYGYTF. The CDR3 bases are TGTGCCAGCAGCTTGCACAACTATGGCTACACCTTC.